This TCR beta chain was found in a study of T cell responses to AZD1222 COVID-19 vaccine. For the study at large: Second doses at about 4 or about 12 weeks were pooled.

Some clones are missing from TCRdb's copy, which holds only in-frame ones; the method was immunoSEQ multiplex PCR. The table has 55,000 to 80,000 clones, around 84% seen once. The study, taken as a whole, reports: Among the donors, most were white British and more were female, and clonal diversity was possibly underestimated.

CDR1 and CDR2 from the germline V gene are KGHDR and SFDVKD. Trimming stripped 5 bases from V and 1 base from J, with 28 bases between. The CDR3 extends over 21 amino acids. Details on this clone: Its antigen remains unidentified.

This receptor was obtained from an adult in good health. This chain links TRBV24-1 with TRBJ2-2; D is tentatively TRBD1 or TRBD2 (5 bases each). Here the sequenced sample was peripheral blood, taken on day 0 of AZD1222 vaccination. The CDR3 DNA follows: TGTGCCACCAGTGGTGGGGGAAGGGGACCGACCTTACCTTTGAACACCGGGGAGCTGTTTTTT. This codes for CATSGGGRGPTLPLNTGELFF.